These T cell receptor beta chains were read from a single sample in a study of a mutant IDH1 vaccine in newly diagnosed glioma. No cognate antigen is known for these TCRs. TCRdb keeps only in-frame clones here, not all; method: immunoSEQ multiplex PCR. This table holds over 35,000 clones, approximately 93% found once. Sample: PBMCs, taken from a glioma patient whose treatment included an IDH1 peptide vaccine. The receptors come from a man aged 50 to 59 with glioma. CDR3s leave out the opening cysteine and the closing phenylalanine or tryptophan.

V gene: TRBV2
J gene: TRBJ1-1
CDR3 protein: ASLTGNTEAF

V gene: TRBV28
J gene: TRBJ1-1
CDR3 protein: ASTPRRTEAF

V gene: TRBV29-1
J gene: TRBJ1-1
CDR3 protein: SVHRTEAF

V gene: TRBV9
J gene: TRBJ2-3
CDR3 protein: ASSAGRYTDTRY

V gene: TRBV7-9
J gene: TRBJ2-7
CDR3 protein: ASSLAGAGFEQY

V gene: TRBV5-5
J gene: TRBJ2-1
CDR3 protein: ASSLAVIGQGFSYNEQF

V gene: TRBV2
J gene: TRBJ2-2
CDR3 protein: ASSFLGNTGELF

V gene: TRBV5-6
J gene: TRBJ2-3
CDR3 protein: ASSLGVRDRVTDTQY

V gene: TRBV28
J gene: TRBJ2-7
CDR3 protein: ASRDVTGAYEQY

V gene: TRBV10-2
J gene: TRBJ1-1
CDR3 protein: ASSEGRRTEAF

V gene: TRBV5-1
J gene: TRBJ2-5
CDR3 protein: ASGQLRRDIQQETQY